This entry lists 9 T cell receptor beta chains sequenced from one sample in a study of blood T cell repertoires in COVID-19. Some clones are missing from TCRdb's copy, which holds only in-frame ones; the method was immunoSEQ multiplex PCR. The sample contains approximately 200,000 clones, 80% to 90% of which appear only once. The specimen was PBMCs or T cells enriched from blood (not recorded which). Receptors were obtained from a woman aged 25 to 45 who had been exposed to COVID-19.

The chain is built from TRBV30 and TRBJ2-7, with D unresolved. Germline CDR1 and CDR2: GTSNPN and SVGIG (reference sequence). CDR3 length: 13 amino acids. The V end lost 1 base, the J end lost 3 bases, and 10 bases lay between the germline ends. The CDR3 nucleotides read TGTGCCTGGAGTGAAGGAGCGAACTACGAGCAGTACTTC. Translating it yields CAWSEGANYEQYF.

The chain is built from TRBV7-6 and TRBJ1-2, with 9 positions matching TRBD1. The trim removed 5 bases at V and 2 bases at J, leaving 6 bases unmatched. The CDR3 is 15 residues long. Germline lookup yields CDR1 SGHVS and CDR2 FNYEAQ. The CDR3: CASSLGTGINYGYTF. The CDR3 bases are TGTGCCAGCAGCCTAGGGACAGGGATAAACTATGGCTACACCTTC.

The J gene is TRBJ1-5, the V gene TRBV27; D uncertain. Trimming took 2 bases from V and 7 from J, leaving 18 bases between them. The CDR3 is 16 amino acids. CDR1 and CDR2 from the germline V gene are MNHEY and SMNVEV (reference sequence). The chain's CDR3 is CASSLTGWGSEQPQHF. The DNA of the CDR3 is TGTGCCAGCAGTTTAACGGGGTGGGGATCCGAACAGCCCCAGCATTTT.

This clone was found many times. V is TRBV4-2 and J is TRBJ1-6, with D maybe TRBD1 (5 bases). The germline CDR1 and CDR2 sequences are LGHNA and YNFKEQ. The CDR3 consists of 15 residues. With 0 bases removed from V and 9 bases from J, the gap between germline ends came to 12 bases. This CDR3 reads CASSQDSGLGSPLHF. The CDR3 DNA reads TGTGCCAGCAGCCAAGATTCAGGGCTTGGTTCACCCCTCCACTTT.

The rearrangement uses TRBV2 and TRBJ2-7; 8 positions agree with TRBD1. The V and J ends lost 7 bases and 3 bases, in that order; junction bases with no gene match: 2. The CDR3 loop spans 12 amino acids. The germline CDR1 and CDR2 sequences are SNHLY and FYNNEI. The CDR3 nucleotides are TGTGCCAGCACCGGGACAGGCTACGAGCAGTACTTC. Its protein product is CASTGTGYEQYF.

This clone was observed a few times. The V gene is TRBV5-6, the J gene TRBJ2-7, with 10 bases identical to TRBD2. Trimming removed 4 bases from V and 5 bases from J; junction bases left unmatched: 9. The V gene's germline CDR1 is SGHDT and CDR2 YYEEEE. The CDR3 spans 15 residues. CDR3 bases: TGTGCCAGCAGCCCCCAAGTGGGACTAGCGAACGAGCAGTACTTC. This encodes CASSPQVGLANEQYF.

This chain uses TRBV19 with TRBJ1-1; TRBD1 might be the D (6 bases). In germline, CDR1 is LNHDA, CDR2 SQIVND (reference sequence). V lost 5 bases, J lost 0 bases, and 13 bases lay in between. The CDR3 has 15 amino acids. The CDR3 loop reads CASSPYRAMNTEAFF. In nucleotides, the CDR3 is TGTGCCAGTAGTCCTTACAGGGCCATGAACACTGAAGCTTTCTTT.

This sequence joins TRBV24-1 and TRBJ2-5; 7 nucleotides align to TRBD2. V gave up 9 bases and J gave up 1 base; unmatched junction bases: 10. The CDR3 contains 15 residues. Per the germline V gene, CDR1 is KGHDR and CDR2 is SFDVKD. In DNA, the CDR3 is TGTGCCACCCCCTGTGGGGGGAGGGTCCAAGAGACCCAGTACTTC. Encoded protein: CATPCGGRVQETQYF.

The genes are TRBV19 and TRBJ2-5; TRBD2 is a possible D gene (6 bases). CDR3 length: 14 residues. Germline V gene sequence: CDR1 LNHDA, CDR2 SQIVND (reference sequence). The germline V and J ends were trimmed by 3 bases and 1 base, with 9 bases remaining between them. CDR3 coding DNA: TGTGCCAGTAGTATGGGCGGGACCCAAGAGACCCAGTACTTC. Protein product: CASSMGGTQETQYF.